This TCR beta chain was sequenced during a study of T cell changes during pregnancy in multiple sclerosis. The V segment lost 3 bases and the J segment 10 bases; nucleotides outside the gene matches: 3. This CDR3 contains 12 residues. From germline, CDR1 is SGHAT and CDR2 FQNNGV. Method: immunoSEQ multiplex PCR; TCRdb's copy keeps in-frame clones and lacks some. The table includes tens of thousands of clones, approximately 95% detected once. V and J are TRBV11-2 and TRBJ2-3; 8 positions agree with TRBD2. The input for sequencing was CD8+ T cells from peripheral blood mononuclear cells, taken in the second trimester of pregnancy. This TCR derives from a female donor with multiple sclerosis, enrolled in a pregnancy study. As DNA, the CDR3 is TGTGCCAGCAGCTTCCCACTAGCGGCGCAGTATTTT. It is translated as CASSFPLAAQYF.